Given below is one T cell receptor beta chain in context. There is no known antigen for this receptor. Base quality data are lacking; no much larger clone is found one base away. In the germline V gene, CDR1 corresponds to SGHDN and CDR2 to FVKESK. Trimming removed 1 base from V and 3 bases from J, leaving 10 bases between the germline ends. Including cysteine and phenylalanine, the CDR3 has 16 amino acids. The retained sequence is limited to the CDR3, 48 bases, with the frame set at the first base. Libraries were constructed by the immunoSEQ multiplex PCR assay. TCRdb took this table from immuneACCESS and kept in-frame rearrangements with V and J called. Such tables lack part of the clones; where checked against another copy, unresolved V genes explain under half of the gap, and the rest is unexplained. Counted in this sample were some 60,000 clones; around 87% of them appeared once. 5.2% of the sample lies in the top ten.

The data were taken from a study of technical replicates of blood from a few donors (dated by TCRdb to 2016 to 2017). Sequencing used PBMCs. The receptor was isolated from a human donor in good health. Some clones in this sample may be carry-over from other donors' samples. The V gene is TRBV14 and the J gene is TRBJ1-6; confidence is insufficient to name the D gene. The CDR3 is CASSQAVLSYNSPLHF. Read as DNA, the sequence is TGTGCCAGCAGCCAAGCCGTCCTAAGCTATAATTCACCCCTCCACTTT.